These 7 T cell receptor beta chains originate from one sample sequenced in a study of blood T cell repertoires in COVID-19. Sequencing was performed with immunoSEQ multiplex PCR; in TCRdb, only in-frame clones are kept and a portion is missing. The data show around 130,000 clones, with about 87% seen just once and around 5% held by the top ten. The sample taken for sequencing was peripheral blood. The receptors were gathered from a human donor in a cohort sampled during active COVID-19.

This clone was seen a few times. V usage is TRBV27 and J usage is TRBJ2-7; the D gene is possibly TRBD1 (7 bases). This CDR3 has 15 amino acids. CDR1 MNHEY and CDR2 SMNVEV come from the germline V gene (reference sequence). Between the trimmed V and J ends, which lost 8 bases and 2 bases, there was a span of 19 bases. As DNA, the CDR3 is TGTGCCAGCCAGCTCCGGACAGGAGGGGCCTACGAGCAGTACTTC. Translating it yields CASQLRTGGAYEQYF.

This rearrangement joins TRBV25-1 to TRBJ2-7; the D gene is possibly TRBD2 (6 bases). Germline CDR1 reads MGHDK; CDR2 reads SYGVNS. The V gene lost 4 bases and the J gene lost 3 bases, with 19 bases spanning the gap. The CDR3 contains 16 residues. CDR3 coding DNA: TGTGCCAGCAGTGTGGTGGAAACCGGAGGGAGCTACGAGCAGTACTTC. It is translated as CASSVVETGGSYEQYF.

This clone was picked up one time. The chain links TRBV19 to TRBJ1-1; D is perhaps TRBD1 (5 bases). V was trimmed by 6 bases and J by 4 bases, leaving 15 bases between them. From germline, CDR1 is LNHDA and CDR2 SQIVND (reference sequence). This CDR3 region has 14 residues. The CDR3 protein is CASRNRGSITEAFF. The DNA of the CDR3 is TGTGCCAGTAGAAATCGGGGGAGTATCACTGAAGCTTTCTTT.

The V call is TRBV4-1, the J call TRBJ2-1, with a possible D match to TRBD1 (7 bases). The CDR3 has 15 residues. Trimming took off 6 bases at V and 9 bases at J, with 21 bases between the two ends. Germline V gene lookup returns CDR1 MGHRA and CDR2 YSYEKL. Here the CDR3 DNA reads TGCGCCAGCAGTTCCCTGTGGAGGGGGCAGATTGAGCAGTTCTTC. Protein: CASSSLWRGQIEQFF.

The CDR3 DNA reads TGTGCCAGCAGTCTAAGGACTAGCGGGGATCAAGAGACCCAGTACTTC. It codes for CASSLRTSGDQETQYF. This rearrangement joins TRBV28 to TRBJ2-5; 12 nucleotides align to TRBD2. The CDR3 spans 16 residues. V was clipped by 5 bases and J by 2 bases; unmatched bases: 6. Germline lookup yields CDR1 MDHEN and CDR2 SYDVKM.

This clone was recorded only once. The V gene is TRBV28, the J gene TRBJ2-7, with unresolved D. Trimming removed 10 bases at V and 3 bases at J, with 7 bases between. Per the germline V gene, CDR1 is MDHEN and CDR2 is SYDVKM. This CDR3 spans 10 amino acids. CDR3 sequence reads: CATGGYEQYF. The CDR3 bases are TGTGCCACCGGTGGCTACGAGCAGTACTTC. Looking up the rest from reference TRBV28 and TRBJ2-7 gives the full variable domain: DVKVTQSSRYLVKRTGEKVFLECVQDMDHENMFWYRQDPGLGLRLIYFSYDVKMKEKGDIPEGYSVSREKKERFSLILESASTNQTSMYLCATGGYEQYFGPGTRLTVT.

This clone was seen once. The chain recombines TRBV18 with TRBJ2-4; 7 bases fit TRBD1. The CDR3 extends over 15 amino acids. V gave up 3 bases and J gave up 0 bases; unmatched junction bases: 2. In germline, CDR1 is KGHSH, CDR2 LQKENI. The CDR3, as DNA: TGTGCCAGCTCACCTCAGGGGGTAGCCAAAAACATTCAGTACTTC. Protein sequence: CASSPQGVAKNIQYF.